The T cell receptor beta chain described here comes from a study of cytomegalovirus exposure and HLA in healthy donors. Each donor's status was that of a healthy bone marrow donor. General study results and limits: Most subjects had HLA-A and HLA-B alleles reportedly predicted accurately by TCR beta sequences.

The PCR used 60 Vbeta and 13 Jbeta primers. Here immunoSEQ multiplex PCR was the method, and the copy in TCRdb shows in-frame clones only, minus some. The sample table sets out 60,000 or so clones. Details on this clone: Its antigen is undetermined.

The V gene's germline CDR1 is SGHRS and CDR2 YFSETQ. V dropped 1 base and J dropped 2; count of bases not matched to a gene: 5. The CDR3 runs 15 residues. The sequenced sample consisted of PBMCs. The clonotype was recovered from a woman between 18 and 29 years old in good health and CMV-seronegative. The chain recombines TRBV5-1 with TRBJ2-5, with TRBD1 identical over 7 bases. This chain's CDR3 is CASSLPDRSQETQYF. The CDR3 bases are TGCGCCAGCAGCTTGCCGGACAGGTCTCAAGAGACCCAGTACTTC. The full variable domain, with the rest looked up from reference TRBV5-1 and TRBJ2-5, is KAGVTQTPRYLIKTRGQQVTLSCSPISGHRSVSWYQQTPGQGLQFLFEYFSETQRNKGNFPGRFSGRQFSNSRSEMNVSTLELGDSALYLCASSLPDRSQETQYFGPGTRLLVL.